The rows below give T cell receptor beta chains drawn from one sample of a study of T cell clusters in autoimmune cytopenias. TCRdb re-called the multiplex PCR reads; every CDR3 protein appears as one record, without DNA. Recorded here are 7,800 or so distinct CDR3 sequences; the top ten clones represent approximately 4.7%. Source material: peripheral blood. The receptor set was obtained from a human donor with an autoimmune cytopenia or autoimmune hepatitis (not recorded which). Both conserved end residues are part of each CDR3. Rows may omit the clone size; those that give it use once, few, many or a size class.

j_gene | abundance | v_gene | CDR3aa
TRBJ1-2 | . | TRBV11-2 | CASSLSTGQTTYTF
TRBJ2-7 | . | TRBV2 | CASQKGVGYEQYF
TRBJ1-3 | . | TRBV7-7 | CASSLGTGGAGNTIYF
TRBJ2-1 | . | TRBV4-1 | CASSQEYSYTDEQFF
TRBJ1-3 | medium-sized | TRBV7-2 | CASSLEGRSGNTIYF
TRBJ2-7 | . | TRBV20-1 | CSATHPGQGCCTYEQYF
TRBJ2-2 | . | TRBV20-1 | CTRPGGRGVRGAGELFF
TRBJ1-1 | . | TRBV4-2 | CASSQEFGGLNTEAFF
TRBJ1-6 | medium-sized | TRBV7-9 | CASSLEGDNSPLHF
TRBJ1-1 | . | TRBV4-3 | CASSQAGGRTEAFF
TRBJ1-2 | medium-sized | TRBV27 | CASSLSGDYGYTF
TRBJ1-2 | medium-sized | TRBV28 | CASSPRPDRAPDYTF
TRBJ1-1 | medium-sized | TRBV7-9 | CASSLAGQATEAFF
TRBJ2-6 | medium-sized | TRBV10-2 | CASGDRGTSGANVLTF
TRBJ1-5 | medium-sized | TRBV6-2/TRBV6-3 | CASAEGAHRQPQHF
TRBJ2-5 | . | TRBV27 | CASRSTDRNQETQYF
TRBJ1-5 | . | TRBV12-3/TRBV12-4 | CASSARPGQGFQPQHF
TRBJ2-5 | . | TRBV6-6 | CASNFGQGETQYF
TRBJ2-1 | . | TRBV5-1 | CASSLDRAYNEQFF
TRBJ2-3 | . | TRBV7-9 | CASIPKRATLGTDTQYF
TRBJ2-3 | . | TRBV12-3/TRBV12-4 | CASSFGGRGGTDTQYF
TRBJ2-1 | . | TRBV7-9 | CASSTRLAGPGDEQFF
TRBJ1-1 | medium-sized | TRBV11-2 | CASSLVGTEAFF
TRBJ1-2 | medium-sized | TRBV5-6 | CASSLVRGFPGYTF
TRBJ2-3 | . | TRBV20-1 | CSAPTQGSGDTQYF
TRBJ2-1 | medium-sized | TRBV6-5 | CASSYQGLAGPHYNEQFF
TRBJ2-5 | . | TRBV5-4 | CASSLFTSSGTQYF
TRBJ2-7 | . | TRBV28 | CASSGLASYEQYF
TRBJ2-6 | medium-sized | TRBV30 | CAWSNPRVLGANVLTF
TRBJ2-3 | . | TRBV5-6 | CASSSNIGLVSDTQYF
TRBJ1-5 | . | TRBV20-1 | CSARVGRYSNQPQHF
TRBJ1-3 | . | TRBV5-5 | CASRRSRDSGNTIYF
TRBJ2-3 | . | TRBV7-2 | CASSLRVPHTDTQYF
TRBJ1-1 | . | TRBV4-3 | CASSQTTGGYTEAFF
TRBJ2-7 | medium-sized | TRBV19 | CASSTGGVDYEQYF
TRBJ2-2 | . | TRBV7-2 | CASSHGTPNTGELFF
TRBJ1-1 | . | TRBV12-3/TRBV12-4 | CASSKRQGPMNTEAFF
TRBJ2-7 | medium-sized | TRBV27 | CATRRGTSYEQYF
TRBJ2-3 | . | TRBV28 | CASSPPYRSSTDTQYF
TRBJ1-5 | medium-sized | TRBV6-5 | CASSPRGGVGQPQHF
TRBJ2-7 | . | TRBV2 | CASNRDIQYEQYF
TRBJ2-1 | . | TRBV18 | CASSPLGDASYYNEQFF
TRBJ2-7 | medium-sized | TRBV20-1 | CSASLPSYSYEQYF
TRBJ2-4 | . | TRBV11-2 | CASSLLGGWDIQYF
TRBJ2-5 | medium-sized | TRBV19 | CASNNPMVAGETQYF
TRBJ2-3 | . | TRBV4-1 | CASSQVVADTQYF
TRBJ2-7 | . | TRBV28 | CASSPGLYEQYF
TRBJ2-3 | . | TRBV5-5 | CASSIRLAGDTQYF
TRBJ2-3 | . | TRBV27 | CASSFIGLAGGITDTQYF
TRBJ1-1 | medium-sized | TRBV12-3/TRBV12-4 | CASTGEGTEAFF
TRBJ1-2 | medium-sized | TRBV19 | CASSSRGGYGYTF